The rows below give T cell receptor beta chains drawn from one sample of a study of T cell responses to AZD1222 COVID-19 vaccine. Measured with immunoSEQ multiplex PCR; TCRdb has only the in-frame clones, and not every one. The sample consists of about 59,000 clones, 84% of them appearing once. The sample in question was peripheral blood, obtained on day 0 of AZD1222 vaccination. Every receptor here comes from an adult in good health. Each CDR3 is given with its conserved first and last residue. The D gene is left open where the match is weak. A clone size is listed for some rows: how often the clone was seen (once, few, many), or a class if it is expanded.

J | size | D | V | DNA | CDR3
TRBJ1-4 | NA | TRBD1 | TRBV27 | TGTGCCAGCAGCCTGAACAGGGGGATTGGGGAAAAACTGTTTTTT | CASSLNRGIGEKLFF
TRBJ1-6 | few | NA | TRBV4-3 | TGCGCCAGCAGCCAAGAAGCTCAGGGTTTCTATAATTCACCCCTCCACTTT | CASSQEAQGFYNSPLHF
TRBJ2-1 | few | TRBD2 | TRBV5-1 | TGCGCCAGCAGCTTGGGCAAACTAGCGGGGGGTATGGGCTTCGATGAGCAGTTCTTC | CASSLGKLAGGMGFDEQFF
TRBJ1-3 | NA | NA | TRBV7-2 | TGTGCCAGCAGCTTAGGAGGGGCTAGCTCTGGAAACACCATATATTTT | CASSLGGASSGNTIYF
TRBJ1-2 | NA | TRBD1 | TRBV14 | TGTGCCAGCAGCCAGGGACAGATTAACTATGGCTACACCTTC | CASSQGQINYGYTF
TRBJ1-2 | NA | NA | TRBV19 | TGTGCCAGTAGTAACCAACGGGACGGAAACTATGGCTACACCTTC | CASSNQRDGNYGYTF
TRBJ2-4 | NA | TRBD1 | TRBV7-9 | TGTGCCAGCACCGAAAGGGACAGCCAAAACATTCAGTACTTC | CASTERDSQNIQYF
TRBJ2-7 | NA | NA | TRBV6-5 | TGTGCCAGCAGTTTCCACCACGGGAGCTCCTACGAGCAGTACTTC | CASSFHHGSSYEQYF
TRBJ1-2 | NA | TRBD1 | TRBV4-3 | TGCGCCAGCAGCCAATCGTGGACAGGGGGCTCTGGCTACACCTTC | CASSQSWTGGSGYTF
TRBJ2-2 | NA | NA | TRBV7-2 | TGTGCCAGCAGCTTAGTTGGGGGGCCCGGGGAGCTGTTTTTT | CASSLVGGPGELFF
TRBJ2-4 | NA | NA | TRBV7-2 | TGTGCCAGCAGTGGGGCCCCACTTAGAAACATTCAGTACTTC | CASSGAPLRNIQYF
TRBJ2-7 | NA | TRBD1 | TRBV7-2 | TGTGCCAGCAGCTTAGAGGACAGGAGGACCTACGAGCAGTACTTC | CASSLEDRRTYEQYF
TRBJ1-1 | NA | NA | TRBV6-5 | TGTGCCAGCAGTTCCAGGGGCACTGAAGCTTTCTTT | CASSSRGTEAFF
TRBJ1-2 | NA | TRBD1 | TRBV5-1 | TGCGCCAGCAGCTTCACAGGGGGCGCCTTCTATGGCTACACCTTC | CASSFTGGAFYGYTF
TRBJ2-3 | NA | TRBD2 | TRBV5-1 | TGCGCCAGCAGCTTGTCATCAGCGGGGGGGACAGATACGCAGTATTTT | CASSLSSAGGTDTQYF
TRBJ2-3 | NA | NA | TRBV6-6 | TGTGCCAGCAGTTACCCAGACACAGATACGCAGTATTTT | CASSYPDTDTQYF
TRBJ1-5 | NA | TRBD1 | TRBV7-2 | TGTGCCAGCAGCTTAGAGGGACAGAGAGGGCAGCCCCAGCATTTT | CASSLEGQRGQPQHF
TRBJ2-3 | NA | NA | TRBV18 | TGTGCCAGCTCCCGGGAAGATACGCAGTATTTT | CASSREDTQYF
TRBJ1-2 | NA | NA | TRBV19 | TGTGCCAGTAGTACCCATTTCAGGGTAGAAGATGGCTACACCTTC | CASSTHFRVEDGYTF
TRBJ1-1 | once | NA | TRBV6-5 | TGTGCCAGCACGGAAACCCAAATGAACACTGAAGCTTTCTTT | CASTETQMNTEAFF
TRBJ1-1 | NA | NA | TRBV19 | TGTGCCAGTAGTATGAGAGGGGTTTGGGGGAACACTGAAGCTTTCTTT | CASSMRGVWGNTEAFF
TRBJ1-2 | NA | TRBD1 | TRBV10-3 | TGTGCCACCCAAAGCCAGGGGGAGGAGTATGGCTACACCTTC | CATQSQGEEYGYTF
TRBJ2-1 | NA | NA | TRBV14 | TGTGCCAGCAGCCAAGTTCCTGCCTCCTACAATGAGCAGTTCTTC | CASSQVPASYNEQFF
TRBJ1-1 | NA | NA | TRBV5-6 | TGTGCCAGCAGCTTGGTAGCGTGGTTCAGGGTCACTGAAGCTTTCTTT | CASSLVAWFRVTEAFF
TRBJ2-6 | NA | NA | TRBV5-1 | TGCGCCAGCAGCCTTGGGACATCCTACAACGTCCTGACTTTC | CASSLGTSYNVLTF
TRBJ1-5 | medium-sized | NA | TRBV2 | TGTGCCAGCAGTGAAGCTCAAACGGCGGGGCCCCAGCATTTT | CASSEAQTAGPQHF